These 19 T cell receptor beta chains originate from one sample sequenced in a study of CD8+ T cells in alopecia areata. Sequencing relied on a cDNA template that was reverse transcribed from extracted RNA. Some clones are missing from TCRdb's copy, which holds only in-frame ones; the method was immunoSEQ multiplex PCR. Counted here are 100,000 to 130,000 clones, roughly 55% occurring once; the ten biggest clones make up roughly 25%. What was sequenced was NKG2D-low CD8+ T cells sorted from blood. These receptors all come from a human donor with alopecia areata.

V and J are TRBV30 and TRBJ2-6; 11 bases fit TRBD2. The CDR3 extends over 15 amino acids. Losses at the gene ends were 5 bases for V and 0 bases for J; bases not matched to a gene: 0. Per germline, CDR1 GTSNPN and CDR2 SVGIG (reference sequence). CDR3 residues: CAWGLAGSGANVLTF. The CDR3 region has the DNA TGTGCCTGGGGACTAGCGGGCTCTGGGGCCAACGTCCTGACTTTC.

This clone was picked up a small number of times. This chain links TRBV19 with TRBJ2-1, with 9 bases that match TRBD2. J lost 15 bases, V lost 4 bases, and 7 bases had no gene match. In germline, CDR1 is LNHDA, CDR2 SQIVND (reference sequence). The CDR3 consists of 12 residues. CDR3 nucleotides: TGTGCCAGTAGTAGCGGGAGGGCCGATTCGTTCTTC. As protein: CASSSGRADSFF.

This clone came up once. The chain has TRBV27 and TRBJ2-5, with D perhaps TRBD1 (6 bases). Per germline, CDR1 MNHEY and CDR2 SMNVEV (reference sequence). V lost 5 bases, J lost 4 bases, and 11 bases lay in between. CDR3 length equals 13 residues. The CDR3 spells CASSPQGPETQYF. The CDR3 DNA reads as TGTGCCAGCAGTCCCCAGGGGCCAGAGACCCAGTACTTC.

The rearrangement joins TRBV29-1 to TRBJ2-1, with unresolved D. Looked up from germline, CDR1 is SQVTM and CDR2 is ANQGSEA. The CDR3 runs to 10 residues. V lost 7 bases, J lost 6 bases, and 7 bases lay in between. In nucleotides, the CDR3 is TGCAGCGCCCTCTCCAATGAGCAGTTCTTC. Its translation: CSALSNEQFF.

The V and J genes are TRBV15 and TRBJ2-7, with D possibly being TRBD1 (5 bases). CDR1 is LNHNV and CDR2 is YYDKDF in the germline V gene (reference sequence). The CDR3 consists of 15 residues. Trimming shortened V by 7 bases and J by 0 bases, and 16 bases separated the two germline ends. The DNA of the CDR3 is TGTGCCACCACCCCTCGAGCAGGGAACTCCTACGAGCAGTACTTC. Its translation is CATTPRAGNSYEQYF.

The chain carries TRBV30 and TRBJ1-1; D is uncertain. The CDR3 is made up of 14 amino acids. Germline lookup yields CDR1 GTSNPN and CDR2 SVGIG (reference sequence). The V end lost 0 bases, the J end lost 0 bases, and 8 bases lay between the germline ends. The CDR3 nucleotides are TGTGCCTGGAGTGTCCTCACAGTGAACACTGAAGCTTTCTTT. Translation: CAWSVLTVNTEAFF.

On this clone: Other nucleotide sequences from this sample produce the same CDR3. The chain employs TRBV4-1 and TRBJ2-1, with D perhaps assigned TRBD1 or TRBD2 (5 bases each). The CDR3 spans 12 residues. Germline V gene lookup returns CDR1 MGHRA and CDR2 YSYEKL. Trimming shortened V by 3 bases and J by 5 bases, and 5 bases separated the two germline ends. The CDR3, as DNA: TGCGCCAGCAGCCAGGGGGACAATGAGCAGTTCTTC. Amino acids: CASSQGDNEQFF.

This clone occurred a few times. This chain joins TRBV27 and TRBJ1-1; 7 bases map to TRBD1. The trim removed 4 bases at V and 0 bases at J, leaving 5 bases unmatched. The CDR3 length is 15 residues. Germline values: CDR1 MNHEY, CDR2 SMNVEV (reference sequence). The CDR3 is CASSSRQGLNTEAFF. CDR3 coding DNA: TGTGCCAGCAGTTCCCGACAGGGACTGAACACTGAAGCTTTCTTT.

The chain joins TRBV28 to TRBJ2-7, with 11 positions matching TRBD2. The J segment lost 2 bases and the V segment lost 3 bases, leaving 3 bases of the junction unmatched. Germline assignment: CDR1 MDHEN and CDR2 SYDVKM. The CDR3 is made up of 15 amino acids. The CDR3 DNA is TGTGCCAGCAGTTTGGGACTAGCGGTACCCTACGAGCAGTACTTC. Translation: CASSLGLAVPYEQYF.

V and J are TRBV4-1 and TRBJ2-5; 10 bases fit TRBD2. The CDR3 consists of 17 residues. J gave up 0 bases and V 0 bases, and 4 bases lay outside the gene matches. Germline loops: CDR1 MGHRA, CDR2 YSYEKL. The CDR3 nucleotides read TGCGCCAGCAGCCAAGATACTAGCGGGGTTCACCAAGAGACCCAGTACTTC. Amino acid sequence: CASSQDTSGVHQETQYF.

This clone was observed a handful of times. V and J are TRBV5-6 and TRBJ1-1; D ambiguous. Looked up from germline, CDR1 is SGHDT and CDR2 is YYEEEE. The CDR3 runs 13 residues. V was pared by 2 bases and J by 4 bases, with 9 bases between. CDR3 region: CASSLGSSTEAFF. The CDR3 DNA sequence: TGTGCCAGCAGCTTAGGGTCCAGCACTGAAGCTTTCTTT.

The chain uses TRBV2 and TRBJ1-1; D possibly corresponds to TRBD1 (6 bases). This CDR3 region has 16 residues. Per germline, CDR1 SNHLY and CDR2 FYNNEI. V was clipped by 7 bases and J by 5 bases, with 23 bases between them. The CDR3, as DNA: TGTGCCAGCACCCTCGGGCCAGGGGACTGGGGGACTGAAGCTTTCTTT. Protein product: CASTLGPGDWGTEAFF.

The chain joins TRBV13 to TRBJ2-5, with TRBD2 as a possible D gene (7 bases). The end of the DNA aligns better with TRBJ2-7, so the J call may be wrong. CDR1 is PRHDT and CDR2 is FYEKMQ in the germline V gene (reference sequence). This CDR3 contains 14 residues. This chain's CDR3 is CASSLAGASGEQYF. CDR3 in DNA: TGTGCCAGCAGCTTGGCGGGGGCGTCGGGCGAGCAGTACTTC.

The V and J genes are TRBV28 and TRBJ2-7; unclear D gene. Looked up from germline, CDR1 is MDHEN and CDR2 is SYDVKM. The V end was cut by 4 bases, the J end by 1 base, with 11 bases between. This CDR3 comprises 14 residues. This chain's CDR3 is CASSSETESYEQYF. For the CDR3, the DNA is TGTGCCAGCAGTTCTGAGACCGAGTCCTACGAGCAGTACTTC.

This clone was counted between two and nine times. CDR3 nucleotides: TGTGCCAGCGGCCCCGGACAAAACTACGAGCAGTACTTC. The encoded protein is CASGPGQNYEQYF. This chain joins TRBV2 and TRBJ2-7; tentatively, D is TRBD1 (5 bases). CDR1 is SNHLY and CDR2 is FYNNEI in the germline V gene. The V gene lost 8 bases and the J gene lost 3 bases, with 14 bases spanning the gap. The CDR3 consists of 13 residues.

This sequence joins TRBV9 and TRBJ2-1; 8 bases match TRBD2. Germline values: CDR1 SGDLS, CDR2 YYNGEE. The CDR3 covers 15 residues. V lost 2 bases to trimming and J lost 2 bases; unmatched junction nucleotides: 3. The CDR3 region is CASSVSGDPYNEQFF. In nucleotides, the CDR3 is TGTGCCAGCAGCGTTAGCGGGGACCCCTACAATGAGCAGTTCTTC.

V is TRBV7-9 and J is TRBJ2-7, with TRBD2 as a possible D gene (6 bases). There are 15 residues in the CDR3. Germline V gives CDR1 SEHNR, CDR2 FQNEAQ (reference sequence). V was pared by 8 bases and J by 7 bases, with 24 bases between. CDR3 DNA sequence: TGTGCCAGCGAAGGACACCTCGAACTCCGGGAGGAGCAGTACTTC. It specifies CASEGHLELREEQYF.

V and J are TRBV5-7 and TRBJ2-2; TRBD1 is a possible D gene (5 bases). TRBV5-7 is an open reading frame whose function is uncertain. Trimming shortened V by 0 bases and J by 1 base, and 7 bases separated the two germline ends. CDR3 length: 15 amino acids. The CDR3 is CASSLGQQNTGELFF. The CDR3, as DNA: TGTGCCAGCAGCTTGGGACAGCAGAACACCGGGGAGCTGTTTTTT.

This clone was seen a few times. Written as DNA, the CDR3 is TGTGCCAGCAACCCGAACGAGCAGTACTTC. This encodes CASNPNEQYF. This chain uses TRBV2 with TRBJ2-7, with unresolved D. CDR1 and CDR2 from the germline V gene are SNHLY and FYNNEI. V lost 7 bases and J 5 bases, leaving 6 bases between the germline ends. CDR3 size: 10 residues.